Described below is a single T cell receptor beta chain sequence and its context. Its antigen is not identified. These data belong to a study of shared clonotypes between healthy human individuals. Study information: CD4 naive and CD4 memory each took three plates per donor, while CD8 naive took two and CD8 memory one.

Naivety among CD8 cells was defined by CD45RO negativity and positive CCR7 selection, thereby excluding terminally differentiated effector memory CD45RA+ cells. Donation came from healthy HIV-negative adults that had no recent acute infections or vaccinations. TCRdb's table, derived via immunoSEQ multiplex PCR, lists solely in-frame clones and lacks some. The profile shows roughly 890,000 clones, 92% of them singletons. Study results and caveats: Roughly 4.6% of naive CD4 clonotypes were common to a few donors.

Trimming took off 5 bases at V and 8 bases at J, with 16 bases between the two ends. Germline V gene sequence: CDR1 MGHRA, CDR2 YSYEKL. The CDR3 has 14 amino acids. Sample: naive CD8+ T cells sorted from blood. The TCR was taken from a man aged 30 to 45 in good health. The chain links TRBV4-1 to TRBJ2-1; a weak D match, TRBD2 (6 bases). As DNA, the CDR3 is TGCGCCAGCAGCACCTATGGAGGAGGGGATGAGCAGTTCTTC. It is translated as CASSTYGGGDEQFF.